This TCR beta chain comes out of a study of cytomegalovirus exposure and HLA in healthy donors. Study as a whole: The Caucasian-associated ancestry cluster contained more than 75% of the 398 genotyped donors.

Findings of the study overall: Most of the CMV-associated TCR beta chains (in a later analysis) appeared to be HLA-restricted. TCR beta sequences reportedly predicted the HLA-A and HLA-B alleles of most subjects accurately.

Trimming at V came to 0 bases and at J to 7 bases, leaving 2 bases not matched to a gene. The CDR3 is made up of 15 amino acids. Germline values: CDR1 SGDLS, CDR2 YYNGEE. It was with 60 Vbeta and 13 Jbeta primers that the PCR ran. Here immunoSEQ multiplex PCR was the method, and the copy in TCRdb shows in-frame clones only, minus some. The repertoire holds 95,000 to 150,000 clones, with 70% to 80% as singletons. On this clone itself: As yet, its antigen is unknown.

The origin of this receptor is a man between 40 and 49 years old in good health and CMV-seropositive. The chain combines TRBV9 with TRBJ2-2; 11 positions match TRBD1. The sample taken for sequencing was PBMCs. The CDR3 DNA follows: TGTGCCAGCAGCGTAGGGACAGGGGGCAACGGGGAGCTGTTTTTT. Its protein is CASSVGTGGNGELFF. Complete variable domain (other parts from reference TRBV9 and TRBJ2-2): DSGVTQTPKHLITATGQRVTLRCSPRSGDLSVYWYQQSLDQGLQFLIQYYNGEERAKGNILERFSAQQFPDLHSELNLSSLELGDSALYFCASSVGTGGNGELFFGEGSRLTVL.